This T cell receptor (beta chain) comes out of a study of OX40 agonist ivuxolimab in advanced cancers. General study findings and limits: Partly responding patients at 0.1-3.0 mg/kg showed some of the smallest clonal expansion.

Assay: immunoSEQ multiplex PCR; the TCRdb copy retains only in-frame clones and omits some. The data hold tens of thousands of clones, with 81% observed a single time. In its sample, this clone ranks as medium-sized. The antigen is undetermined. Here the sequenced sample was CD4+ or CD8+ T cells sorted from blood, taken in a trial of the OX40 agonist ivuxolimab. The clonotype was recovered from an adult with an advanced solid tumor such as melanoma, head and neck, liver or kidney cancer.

This CDR3 reads CASSLYQGPTTNEKLFF. CDR3 DNA: TGTGCCAGCTCACTCTATCAGGGGCCTACAACTAATGAAAAACTGTTTTTT. The chain employs TRBV18 and TRBJ1-4; weak D call: TRBD1 (6 bases). V lost 4 bases, J lost 0 bases, and 15 bases lay in between. Germline values: CDR1 KGHSH, CDR2 LQKENI. The CDR3 length is 17 residues.